The TCR beta chain under discussion was sequenced for a study of CXCR3-negative and CXCR3-positive naive CD8 T cells. General study points: Diversity in memory CD8+ cells fell much lower than the comparably high levels seen in both naive subsets. TRB CDR3s were more hydrophobic in CXCR3-positive than in CXCR3-negative naive cells.

A word on this clonotype: The antigen is not known.

Looked up from germline, CDR1 is MNHNS and CDR2 is SASEGT. The CDR3 runs 19 residues. Carrying UMI labels, the TRB cDNA libraries were prepared through 5' RACE. TCRdb reprocessed the 5' RACE reads and reports one entry per CDR3 protein, with no DNA. The listing contains some 150,000 distinct CDR3 sequences. Sequences were obtained from naive CXCR3+ CD8+ T cells from blood. Stated subset: CD45RO-CCR7+CD27+CD95- naive CD8+ T cells expressing CXCR3 (TNR3+). The chain links TRBV6-1 to TRBJ2-1; without DNA, the TCRdb call of TRBD2 cannot be checked. The TCR comes from a human donor in good health. Some clones in this sample may be carry-over from other donors' samples. CDR3 residues: CASRPYLSAIAPLYNEQFF.